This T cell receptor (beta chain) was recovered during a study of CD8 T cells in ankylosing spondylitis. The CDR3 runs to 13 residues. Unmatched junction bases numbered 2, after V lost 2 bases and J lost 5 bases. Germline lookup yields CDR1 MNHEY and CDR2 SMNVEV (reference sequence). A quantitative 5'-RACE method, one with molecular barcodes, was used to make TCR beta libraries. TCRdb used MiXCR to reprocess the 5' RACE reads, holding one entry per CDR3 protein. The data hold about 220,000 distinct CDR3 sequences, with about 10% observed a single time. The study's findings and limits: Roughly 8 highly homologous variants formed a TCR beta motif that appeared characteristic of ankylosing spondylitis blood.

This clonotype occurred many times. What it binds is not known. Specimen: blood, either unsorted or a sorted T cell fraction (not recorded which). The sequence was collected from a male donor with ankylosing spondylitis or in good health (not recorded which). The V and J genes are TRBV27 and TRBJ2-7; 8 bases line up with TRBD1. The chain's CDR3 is CASSLRTGHEQYF. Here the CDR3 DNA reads TGTGCCAGCAGTTTAAGGACAGGGCACGAGCAGTACTTC.